These 28 T cell receptor beta chains came from one sample sequenced in a study of T cells after yellow fever vaccination. TCRdb re-derived calls from the 5' RACE reads in MiXCR, one entry per CDR3 protein. The data show about 240,000 distinct CDR3 sequences, with about 3.9% seen just once and about 19% held by the top ten. The sample was PBMCs, taken 15 days after the yellow fever booster vaccination. These receptors were obtained from a man aged 18 to 30 who received the YFV17D yellow fever vaccine.

The table lists this clonotype with many counts. This chain uses TRBV6-5 with TRBJ2-7; D possibly corresponds to TRBD1 (6 bases). From germline, CDR1 is MNHEY and CDR2 SVGAGI. The CDR3 is 17 amino acids. V was clipped by 0 bases and J by 6 bases, with 21 bases between them. In nucleotides, the CDR3 is TGTGCCAGCAGTTACTCGTTTGCACAGGGAATTGGCGGCGAGCAGTACTTC. Encoded protein: CASSYSFAQGIGGEQYF.

There are many counts of this clonotype. The V gene is TRBV10-2, the J gene TRBJ2-7; D might be TRBD2 (6 bases). Germline V gives CDR1 WSHSY, CDR2 SAAADI. The CDR3 has 13 residues. Trimming stripped 3 bases from V and 6 bases from J, with 12 bases between. The CDR3 bases are TGCGCCAGCAGTGAATTAATGGGGGGCGAGCAGTACGTC. As protein: CASSELMGGEQYV.

The chain joins TRBV7-3 to TRBJ2-1; TRBD2 aligns across 7 bases. Looked up from germline, CDR1 is SGHTA and CDR2 is FQGTGA. The CDR3 is 13 residues long. The V and J ends lost 1 base and 7 bases, in that order; junction bases with no gene match: 1. The CDR3 region is CASSLIAGNEQFF. The CDR3 region has the DNA TGTGCCAGCAGCTTAATAGCGGGTAATGAGCAGTTCTTC.

This clonotype was recorded at least ten times. The genes are TRBV6-1 and TRBJ2-7; 10 bases are shared with TRBD1. Germline V gene lookup returns CDR1 MNHNS and CDR2 SASEGT. V trimming: 2 bases; J trimming: 5 bases; junction bases outside the gene matches: 6. The CDR3 loop spans 15 amino acids. DNA for the CDR3: TGTGCCAGCAGTGAAATCGGCGGGACAGGGGACGAGCAGTACGTC. It is translated as CASSEIGGTGDEQYV.

This clonotype was seen repeatedly, ten times or more. The V gene is TRBV19, the J gene TRBJ1-6; D possibly corresponds to TRBD1 (5 bases). Trimming shortened V by 9 bases and J by 13 bases, and 22 bases separated the two germline ends. The CDR3 loop spans 14 amino acids. Germline V gene sequence: CDR1 LNHDA, CDR2 SQIVND (reference sequence). CDR3 nucleotides: TGTGCCAGAAGAACAGGATCCGCTGTAGGTCCCCTCCACTTT. It yields the protein CARRTGSAVGPLHF.

This clonotype has at least ten counts. The chain couples TRBV6-5 to TRBJ2-3; D possibly matches TRBD1 or TRBD2 (5 bases each). CDR3 length: 13 amino acids. Between the trimmed V and J ends, which lost 5 bases and 4 bases, there was a span of 10 bases. The germline gives CDR1 MNHEY, CDR2 SVGAGI. The CDR3 loop reads CASSQGSADTQYF. The CDR3 DNA reads as TGTGCCAGCAGTCAGGGTAGCGCAGATACGCAGTATTTT.

This clonotype was seen repeatedly, ten times or more. The genes are TRBV3-1 and TRBJ2-1, with TRBD1 matching over 9 bases. J gave up 5 bases and V 4 bases, and 6 bases lay outside the gene matches. The CDR3 is 15 amino acids. Looked up from germline, CDR1 is LGHDT and CDR2 is YNNKEL (reference sequence). The CDR3 bases are TGTGCCAGCAGCCGGAAGGGGGACAGGGACAATGAGCAGTTCTTC. It specifies CASSRKGDRDNEQFF.

This clonotype has ten or more counts. The chain couples TRBV7-6 to TRBJ2-3; D unclear. This CDR3 spans 13 amino acids. The germline V gene has CDR1 SGHVS and CDR2 FNYEAQ. The V end was cut by 5 bases, the J end by 6 bases, with 12 bases between. The CDR3 region is CASSRGTFDTQYF. CDR3 bases: TGTGCCAGCAGCCGAGGAACGTTTGATACGCAGTATTTT.

This clonotype appeared many times. The chain carries TRBV5-1 and TRBJ2-1, with D unclear. The V end was cut by 0 bases, the J end by 10 bases, with 17 bases between. Germline V gene lookup returns CDR1 SGHRS and CDR2 YFSETQ. The CDR3 has 15 residues. The DNA of the CDR3 is TGCGCCAGCAGCTTGGCTGAGTTGACTGACACAGAGCAGTTCTTC. Amino acids: CASSLAELTDTEQFF.

This clonotype was seen more than once but under ten times. The V and J genes are TRBV12-2 and TRBJ2-7. TRBV12-2 is a pseudogene segment. The CDR3 has 14 amino acids. CDR3 nucleotide sequence: TGTGCAAGTCGCCTCGTACGGTTCTACTACGAGCAGTACGTC. This gives the protein CASRLVRFYYEQYV.

This clonotype occurred many times. The chain joins TRBV27 to TRBJ2-2; maybe TRBD1 (5 bases). Germline V gives CDR1 MNHEY, CDR2 SMNVEV (reference sequence). Trimming removed 5 bases at V and 4 bases at J, with 11 bases between. The CDR3 is 14 amino acids. This chain's CDR3 is CASSAGLGTGELFF. Written as DNA, the CDR3 is TGTGCCAGCAGTGCAGGGTTGGGCACCGGGGAGCTGTTTTTT.

This clonotype was counted ten times or more. The V and J genes are TRBV7-3 and TRBJ1-1; no reliable D call. Trimming cost V 0 bases and J 7 bases, with 6 bases left between them. CDR1 and CDR2 from the germline V gene are SGHTA and FQGTGA. The CDR3 is 12 residues long. The CDR3 loop is CASSLTPGEAFF. CDR3 nucleotide sequence: TGTGCCAGCAGCTTAACCCCCGGTGAAGCTTTCTTT.

The table lists this clonotype with many counts. V gene TRBV5-1 combines with J gene TRBJ1-2; D possibly corresponds to TRBD1 (5 bases). V lost 5 bases to trimming and J lost 0 bases, with 11 bases between them. From germline, CDR1 is SGHRS and CDR2 YFSETQ. The CDR3 totals 14 residues. This CDR3 is CASSRDSANYGYTF. The CDR3 DNA follows: TGCGCCAGCAGTAGAGACAGCGCTAACTATGGCTACACCTTC.

This clonotype was recorded many times. The genes are TRBV5-1 and TRBJ2-5, with D tentatively TRBD2 (6 bases). Germline assignment: CDR1 SGHRS and CDR2 YFSETQ. The germline V and J ends were trimmed by 6 bases and 5 bases, with 17 bases remaining between them. The CDR3 spans 14 residues. CDR3 in amino acids: CASTQGEVRETQYF. CDR3 sequence (DNA): TGCGCCAGCACCCAAGGGGAGGTCCGGGAGACCCAGTACTTC.

This clonotype occurred many times. CDR3 protein: CASSPVSGGAGETQYF. The CDR3 DNA sequence: TGCGCCAGCAGCCCCGTTAGCGGGGGGGCCGGAGAGACCCAGTACTTC. This chain joins TRBV5-1 and TRBJ2-5, with TRBD2 identical over 11 bases. Germline V gene lookup returns CDR1 SGHRS and CDR2 YFSETQ. This CDR3 is 16 amino acids long. With 4 bases clipped from V and 4 bases from J, the junction kept 9 bases outside the gene matches.

This clonotype has at least ten counts. The DNA for the CDR3 is TGCAGTGCTAGAAACCCCAGGGGAGAAGGAGATACGCAGTATTTT. Translating gives CSARNPRGEGDTQYF. The chain is built from TRBV20-1 and TRBJ2-3, with D tentatively TRBD1 (6 bases). This CDR3 contains 15 residues. Germline lookup yields CDR1 DFQATT and CDR2 SNEGSKA (reference sequence). V was shortened by 2 bases and J by 5 bases, with 17 bases between the two germline ends.

This clonotype has ten or more counts. The J gene is TRBJ2-5, the V gene TRBV10-2; 9 positions match TRBD2. The germline gives CDR1 WSHSY, CDR2 SAAADI. CDR3 length equals 16 residues. With 6 bases clipped from V and 5 bases from J, the junction kept 13 bases outside the gene matches. CDR3 coding DNA: TGCGCCAGCAGCATCGGCGGGGGGGCCTTTTGGGAGACCCAGTACTTC. Translation: CASSIGGGAFWETQYF.

This clonotype was seen repeatedly, ten times or more. This chain connects TRBV5-6 to TRBJ1-1; no definite D call. Germline CDR1 reads SGHDT; CDR2 reads YYEEEE. This CDR3 region has 16 residues. The V end was cut by 0 bases, the J end by 1 base, with 13 bases between. CDR3 in DNA: TGTGCCAGCAGCTTGGCCTGGTTGAAGAAGAACACTGAAGCTTTCTTT. Translating gives CASSLAWLKKNTEAFF.

This clonotype was counted at least ten times. The chain has TRBV5-6 and TRBJ2-5; D is unclear. The CDR3 has 15 amino acids. CDR1 is SGHDT, CDR2 YYEEEE, per germline. Between the trimmed V and J ends, which lost 3 bases and 2 bases, there was a span of 14 bases. The CDR3 sequence is CASSSRGRVQETQYF. As DNA, the CDR3 is TGTGCCAGCAGCTCTCGTGGAAGGGTTCAAGAGACCCAGTACTTC.

There are many counts of this clonotype. V gene TRBV15 combines with J gene TRBJ2-3; D is tentatively TRBD1 or TRBD2 (5 bases each). The CDR3 extends over 14 amino acids. The V and J ends lost 8 bases and 1 base respectively, with 13 bases between them. Germline assignment: CDR1 LNHNV and CDR2 YYDKDF (reference sequence). CDR3: CATSPGTGTDTQYF. The CDR3 DNA reads TGTGCCACCTCGCCAGGGACCGGCACAGATACGCAGTATTTT.

Ten or more counts support this clonotype. The chain recombines TRBV9 with TRBJ1-1; D gene ambiguous. Looked up from germline, CDR1 is SGDLS and CDR2 is YYNGEE. V lost 0 bases and J 4 bases, leaving 10 bases between the germline ends. This CDR3 is built from 14 residues. The CDR3 sequence is CASSVAQASTEAFF. For the CDR3, the DNA is TGTGCCAGCAGCGTAGCTCAGGCCTCCACTGAAGCTTTCTTT.

This clonotype has ten or more counts. V gene TRBV29-1 combines with J gene TRBJ1-5, with 10 bases identical to TRBD1. The CDR3 is 13 amino acids. The V gene's germline CDR1 is SQVTM and CDR2 ANQGSEA. J was trimmed by 5 bases and V by 6 bases; bases with no gene match: 4. The CDR3 is CSVVTGGYQPQHF. The CDR3 nucleotides are TGCAGCGTAGTGACAGGGGGCTATCAGCCCCAGCATTTT.

In this sample, this clonotype turned up many times. V gene TRBV18 combines with J gene TRBJ1-2; D ambiguous. Germline V gene sequence: CDR1 KGHSH, CDR2 LQKENI. Trimming removed 3 bases from V and 3 bases from J, with 8 bases in between. The CDR3 extends over 13 amino acids. CDR3 region: CASSPTLHYGYTF. The CDR3 nucleotides are TGTGCCAGCTCACCGACTCTACACTATGGCTACACCTTC.

This clonotype was picked up many times. The chain links TRBV18 to TRBJ1-2, with D unclear. CDR1 KGHSH and CDR2 LQKENI come from the germline V gene. V dropped 1 base and J dropped 8 bases, with 11 bases sitting between them. There are 13 residues in the CDR3. The CDR3 loop reads CASSPRTEGGYTF. Here the CDR3 DNA reads TGTGCCAGCTCACCACGGACGGAAGGAGGCTACACCTTC. Together with reference TRBV18 and TRBJ1-2, the CDR3 gives the full variable domain: NAGVMQNPRHLVRRRGQEARLRCSPMKGHSHVYWYRQLPEEGLKFMVYLQKENIIDESGMPKERFSAEFPKEGPSILRIQQVVRGDSAAYFCASSPRTEGGYTFGSGTRLTVV.

This clonotype was detected ten times or more. V is TRBV20-1 and J is TRBJ2-5, with TRBD2 matching 10 bases. V lost 1 base to trimming and J lost 1 base; unmatched junction nucleotides: 3. This CDR3 spans 15 amino acids. Germline V gives CDR1 DFQATT, CDR2 SNEGSKA (reference sequence). The CDR3, as DNA: TGCAGTGCTAGAGCGGTAGCGGGGGGCCAAGAGACCCAGTACTTC. Its translation: CSARAVAGGQETQYF.

This clonotype has at least ten counts. The chain has TRBV19 and TRBJ1-6; D gene ambiguous. V was cut by 3 bases and J by 9 bases, with 12 bases left in between. This CDR3 contains 14 residues. CDR1 is LNHDA and CDR2 is SQIVND in the germline V gene (reference sequence). Written as DNA, the CDR3 is TGTGCCAGTAGTATGGGAGGCAAGCGTTCACCCCTCCACTTT. It codes for CASSMGGKRSPLHF.

This clonotype was observed many times. The rearrangement links TRBV6-5 to TRBJ2-1; no reliable D call. The V end was cut by 7 bases, the J end by 6 bases, with 7 bases between. Germline CDR1 MNHEY, CDR2 SVGAGI. This CDR3 is built from 11 residues. The CDR3 protein is CASKTLNEQFF. CDR3 sequence (DNA): TGTGCCAGCAAAACCCTCAATGAGCAGTTCTTC.

This clonotype appeared many times. The gene calls are TRBV20-1 and TRBJ1-5; D is ambiguous. Germline CDR1 is DFQATT and CDR2 is SNEGSKA (reference sequence). V lost 2 bases and J 4 bases, leaving 6 bases between the germline ends. The CDR3 length is 12 residues. CDR3 sequence reads: CSARRNNQPQHF. The CDR3 DNA sequence: TGCAGTGCTAGAAGGAATAATCAGCCCCAGCATTTT.